The rows below give T cell receptor beta chains drawn from one sample of a study of T cells in localized non-small cell lung cancer. Libraries were prepared by immunoSEQ multiplex PCR; TCRdb keeps only in-frame clonotypes and omits some of them. In the table there are about 24,000 clones, about 94% of which are singletons. The sample here was peripheral blood, taken before any cancer treatment. These receptor sequences come from a woman aged 35 to 70 with stage I lung adenocarcinoma. The CDR3 runs from the conserved cysteine through the conserved F or W. Each record gives: V gene, CDR3 length, CDR3 protein.

>TRBV7-6|16
CASSLRFRVFQETQYF
>TRBV27|14
CASRRQDMNTEAFF
>TRBV5-1|14
CASSSNRVNTEAFF
>TRBV20-1|11
CSASGTVGYTF
>TRBV11-2|13
CASSLDLKYEQYF
>TRBV7-2|15
CASSLGISGSAEQFF
>TRBV6-6|16
CASSPGASHSGNTIYF
>TRBV16|19
CASSQSVGHDRGPTGELFF
>TRBV25-1|13
CASSMGIQGTQYF
>TRBV28|17
CASSLFGQGYPDQPQHF
>TRBV27|14
CASRKAGGTDTQYF
>TRBV7-9|16
CASSPERKGGYNEQFF
>TRBV11-3|19
CASSFTYPGQIGNTGELFF
>TRBV28|16
CASSLYLTGGAYEQYF
>TRBV29-1|13
CSVAETPVNEQFF
>TRBV6-6|14
CASSYPTGNYGYTF
>TRBV9|12
CASSATVGELFF
>TRBV5-1|14
CASSLFTVNTEAFF
>TRBV6-1|15
CASSEGGARTGELFF
>TRBV5-4|17
CASSLEGLLQGQDTQYF
>TRBV6-6|15
CASSYAGAGSYEQYF
>TRBV15|15
CATSTQREIGNEQFF
>TRBV28|16
CASSSPSSGSYNEQFF
>TRBV10-3|15
CAISRTGGAYNEQFF
>TRBV6-1|17
CASSEALGKRDQETQYF
>TRBV7-9|13
CASSFARANEQFF
>TRBV25-1|17
CASSEIGGRLLVNEQFF
>TRBV5-1|12
CASSLESDIQYF
>TRBV5-1|18
CASSRTTIVPGGSYEQYF
>TRBV28|15
CASTRDRGSADTQYF
>TRBV13|14
CASSAPRASEKLFF
>TRBV28|16
CASSRLWRESADTQYF
>TRBV19|16
CASSIWGAKSNQPQHF
>TRBV28|19
CASSSPLQGAGGLGQPQHF
>TRBV10-2|15
CASSELAGGSYEQYF
>TRBV28|14
CASSLQGLGETQYF
>TRBV30|14
CAWNQGTHSPEAFF
>TRBV11-2|15
CASSSTSGVQGEQFF
>TRBV7-8|13
CASSRRITDTQYF
>TRBV5-1|12
CASRKIEDGYTF
>TRBV15|15
CATSRDSPGTGELFF
>TRBV5-5|13
CASSLGQEETQYF
>TRBV7-3|16
CASSFGAQGGTGELFF